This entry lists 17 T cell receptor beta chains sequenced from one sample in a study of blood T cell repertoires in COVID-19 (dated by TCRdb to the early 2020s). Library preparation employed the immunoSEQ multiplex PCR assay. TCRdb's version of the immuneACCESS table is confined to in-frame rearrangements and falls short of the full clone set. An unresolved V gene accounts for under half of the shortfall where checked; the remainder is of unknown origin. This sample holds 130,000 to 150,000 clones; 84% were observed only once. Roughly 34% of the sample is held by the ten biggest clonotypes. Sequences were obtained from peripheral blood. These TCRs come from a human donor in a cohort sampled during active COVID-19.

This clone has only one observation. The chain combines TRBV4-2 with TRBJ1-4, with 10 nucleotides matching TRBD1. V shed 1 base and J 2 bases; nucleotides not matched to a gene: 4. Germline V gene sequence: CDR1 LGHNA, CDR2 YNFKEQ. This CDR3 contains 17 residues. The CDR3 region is CASSQGDRGDTNEKLFF. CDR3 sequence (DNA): TGTGCCAGCAGCCAAGGGGACAGGGGCGATACTAATGAAAAACTGTTTTTT.

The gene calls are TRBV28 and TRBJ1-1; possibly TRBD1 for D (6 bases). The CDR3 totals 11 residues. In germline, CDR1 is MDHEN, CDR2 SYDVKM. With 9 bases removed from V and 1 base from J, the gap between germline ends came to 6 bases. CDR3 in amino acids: CARTGNTEAFF. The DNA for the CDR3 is TGTGCCAGGACAGGGAACACTGAAGCTTTCTTT.

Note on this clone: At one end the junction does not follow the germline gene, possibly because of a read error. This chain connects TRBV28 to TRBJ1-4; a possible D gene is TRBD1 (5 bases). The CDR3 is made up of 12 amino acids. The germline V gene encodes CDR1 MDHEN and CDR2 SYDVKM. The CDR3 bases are TGTGCCAGCAGTTTAGCAGGGTCTACGTTGATTTTT. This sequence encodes CASSLAGSTLIF.

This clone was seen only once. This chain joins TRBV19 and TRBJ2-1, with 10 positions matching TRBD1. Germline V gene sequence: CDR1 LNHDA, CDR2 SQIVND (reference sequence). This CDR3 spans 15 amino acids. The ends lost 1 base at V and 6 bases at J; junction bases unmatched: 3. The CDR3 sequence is CASSIGDRGSNEQFF. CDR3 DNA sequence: TGTGCCAGTAGTATAGGGGACAGGGGTTCCAATGAGCAGTTCTTC.

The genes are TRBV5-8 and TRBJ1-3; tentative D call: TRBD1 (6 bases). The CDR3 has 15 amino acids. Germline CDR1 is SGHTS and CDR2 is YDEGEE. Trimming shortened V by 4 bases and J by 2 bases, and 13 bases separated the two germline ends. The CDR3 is CASSLPGTPGNTIYF. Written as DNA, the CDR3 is TGTGCCAGCAGCCTCCCCGGGACACCTGGAAACACCATATATTTT.

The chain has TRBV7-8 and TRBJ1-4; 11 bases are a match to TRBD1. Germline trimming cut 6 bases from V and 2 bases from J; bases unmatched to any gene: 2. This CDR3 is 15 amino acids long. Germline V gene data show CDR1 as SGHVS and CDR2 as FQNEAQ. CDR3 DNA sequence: TGTGCCAGCAGTTGGACAGGGGGCACTAATGAAAAACTGTTTTTT. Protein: CASSWTGGTNEKLFF.

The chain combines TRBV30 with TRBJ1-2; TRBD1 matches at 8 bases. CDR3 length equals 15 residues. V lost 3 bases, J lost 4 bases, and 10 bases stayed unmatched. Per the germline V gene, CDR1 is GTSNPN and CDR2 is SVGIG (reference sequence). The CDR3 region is CAWSQRGQDLYGYTF. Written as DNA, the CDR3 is TGTGCCTGGAGCCAGAGGGGACAGGACCTCTATGGCTACACCTTC. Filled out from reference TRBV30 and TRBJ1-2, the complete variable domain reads SQTIHQWPATLVQPVGSPLSLECTVEGTSNPNLYWYRQAAGRGLQLLFYSVGIGQISSEVPQNLSASRPQDRQFILSSKKLLLSDSGFYLCAWSQRGQDLYGYTFGSGTRLTVV.

This chain's CDR3 is CASSVAGDSNQPQHF. The CDR3 region has the DNA TGTGCCAGCAGCGTAGCAGGGGATAGCAATCAGCCCCAGCATTTT. The chain carries TRBV9 and TRBJ1-5, with D maybe TRBD1 (6 bases). This CDR3 spans 15 amino acids. V lost 0 bases to trimming and J lost 0 bases, with 7 bases between them. CDR1 SGDLS and CDR2 YYNGEE come from the germline V gene.

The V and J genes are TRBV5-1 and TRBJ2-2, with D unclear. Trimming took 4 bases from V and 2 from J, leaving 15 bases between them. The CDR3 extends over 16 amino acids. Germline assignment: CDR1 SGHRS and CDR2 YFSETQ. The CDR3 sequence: CASSPTVTLNTGELFF. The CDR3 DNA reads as TGCGCCAGCAGCCCAACGGTTACCCTCAACACCGGGGAGCTGTTTTTT.

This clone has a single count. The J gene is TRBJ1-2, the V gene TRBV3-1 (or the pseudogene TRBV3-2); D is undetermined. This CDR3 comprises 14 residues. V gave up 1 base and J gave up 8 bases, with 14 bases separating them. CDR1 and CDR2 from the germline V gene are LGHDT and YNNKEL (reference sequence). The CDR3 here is CASSQGQDLSGYTF. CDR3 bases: TGTGCCAGCAGCCAAGGGCAGGATTTGTCCGGCTACACCTTC.

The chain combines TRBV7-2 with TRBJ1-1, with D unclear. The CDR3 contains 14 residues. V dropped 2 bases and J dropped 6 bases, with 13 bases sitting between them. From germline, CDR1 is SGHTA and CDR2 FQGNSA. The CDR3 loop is CASSLFRSGSEAFF. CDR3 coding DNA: TGTGCCAGCAGCTTATTCCGGTCAGGATCTGAAGCTTTCTTT.

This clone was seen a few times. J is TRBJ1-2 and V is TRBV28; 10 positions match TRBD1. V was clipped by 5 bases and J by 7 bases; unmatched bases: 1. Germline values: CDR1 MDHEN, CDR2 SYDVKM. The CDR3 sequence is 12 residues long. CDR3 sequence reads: CASSGDRGGYTF. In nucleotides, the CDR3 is TGTGCCAGCAGTGGGGACAGGGGTGGCTACACCTTC.

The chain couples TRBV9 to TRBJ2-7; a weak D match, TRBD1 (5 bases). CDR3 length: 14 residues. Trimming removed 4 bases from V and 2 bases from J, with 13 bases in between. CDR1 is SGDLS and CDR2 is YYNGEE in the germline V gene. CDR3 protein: CASSLSPGTYEQYF. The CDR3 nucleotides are TGTGCCAGCAGCCTGTCTCCAGGGACCTACGAGCAGTACTTC.

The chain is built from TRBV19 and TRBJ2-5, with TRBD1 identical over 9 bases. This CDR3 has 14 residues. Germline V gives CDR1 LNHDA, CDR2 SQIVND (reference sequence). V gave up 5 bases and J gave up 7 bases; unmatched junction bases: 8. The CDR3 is CASSPRTGVATQYF. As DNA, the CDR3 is TGTGCCAGTAGTCCGCGGACAGGGGTTGCGACCCAGTACTTC.

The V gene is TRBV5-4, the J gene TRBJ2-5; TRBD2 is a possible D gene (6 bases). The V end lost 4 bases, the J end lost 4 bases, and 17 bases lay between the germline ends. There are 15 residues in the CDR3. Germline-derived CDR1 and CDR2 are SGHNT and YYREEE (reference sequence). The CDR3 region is CASSRGGPGAETQYF. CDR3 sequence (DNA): TGTGCCAGCAGCCGAGGAGGGCCTGGGGCAGAGACCCAGTACTTC.

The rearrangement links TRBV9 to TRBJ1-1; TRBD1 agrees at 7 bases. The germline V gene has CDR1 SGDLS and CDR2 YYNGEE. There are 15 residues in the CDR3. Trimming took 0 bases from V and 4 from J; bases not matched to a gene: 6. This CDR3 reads CASSVDGRQGTEAFF. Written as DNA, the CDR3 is TGTGCCAGCAGCGTAGATGGCCGACAGGGCACTGAAGCTTTCTTT.

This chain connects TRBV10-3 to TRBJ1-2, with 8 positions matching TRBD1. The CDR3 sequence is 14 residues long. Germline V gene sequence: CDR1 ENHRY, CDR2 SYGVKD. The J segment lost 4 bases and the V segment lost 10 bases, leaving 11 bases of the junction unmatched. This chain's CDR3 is CATGPGTGIYGYTF. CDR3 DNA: TGTGCCACGGGTCCCGGGACAGGAATCTATGGCTACACCTTC.